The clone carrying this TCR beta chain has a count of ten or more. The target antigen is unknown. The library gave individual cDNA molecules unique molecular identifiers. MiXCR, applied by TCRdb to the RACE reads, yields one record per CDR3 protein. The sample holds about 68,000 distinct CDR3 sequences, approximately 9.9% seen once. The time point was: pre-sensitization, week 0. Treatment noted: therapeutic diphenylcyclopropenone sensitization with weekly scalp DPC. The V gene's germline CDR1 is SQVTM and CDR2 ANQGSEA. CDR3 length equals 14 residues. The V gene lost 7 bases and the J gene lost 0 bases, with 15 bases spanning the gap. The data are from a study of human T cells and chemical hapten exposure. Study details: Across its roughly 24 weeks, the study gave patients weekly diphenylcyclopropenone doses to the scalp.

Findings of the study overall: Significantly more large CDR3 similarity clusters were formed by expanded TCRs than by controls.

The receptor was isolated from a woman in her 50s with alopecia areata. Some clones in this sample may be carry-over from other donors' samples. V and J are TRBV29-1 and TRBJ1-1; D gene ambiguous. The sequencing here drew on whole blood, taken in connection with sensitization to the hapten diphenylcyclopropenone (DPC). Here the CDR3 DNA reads TGCAGCGGCAAGGTTGTACCGGTGAACACTGAAGCTTTCTTT. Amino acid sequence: CSGKVVPVNTEAFF.